These 28 T cell receptor beta chains came from one sample sequenced in a study of response to subunit inactivated influenza vaccine. Using its own MiXCR run on the RT-PCR reads, TCRdb lists one record per CDR3 protein. This table has roughly 160,000 distinct CDR3 sequences, approximately 11% appearing once. Specimen: non-naive T cells sorted from PBMCs, collected more than 35 days after vaccination. The receptors were gathered from a man aged 45-65 years who received an inactivated influenza vaccine.

This clonotype was seen more than once but under ten times. CDR3 DNA: TGTGCCAGCAGCTTAGAAGGGGGTGGCTACACCTTC. Amino acid sequence: CASSLEGGGYTF. This chain connects TRBV7-8 to TRBJ1-2, with D tentatively TRBD1 (6 bases). Germline V gene sequence: CDR1 SGHVS, CDR2 FQNEAQ. Deletions cut 1 base from V and 7 bases from J, with 7 bases between. The CDR3 has 12 amino acids.

This clonotype was counted only a few times. This chain connects TRBV12-3 or TRBV12-4 to TRBJ2-7, with 9 nucleotides matching TRBD1. CDR3 length: 18 amino acids. The V segment lost 1 base and the J segment 0 bases; nucleotides outside the gene matches: 10. CDR3 nucleotides: TGTGCCAGCAGTTTAGAGAAGTGGACAGGGGCGAGCTCCTACGAGCAGTACTTC. It is translated as CASSLEKWTGASSYEQYF.

The table lists this clonotype with many counts. This chain joins TRBV5-1 and TRBJ1-4; D uncertain. V was trimmed by 0 bases and J by 5 bases, leaving 8 bases between them. This CDR3 is 14 amino acids long. The germline CDR1 and CDR2 sequences are SGHRS and YFSETQ. CDR3 nucleotide sequence: TGCGCCAGCAGCTTGGGTCGGGAGAATGAAAAACTGTTTTTT. Encoded protein: CASSLGRENEKLFF.

There are many counts of this clonotype. The V gene is TRBV9, the J gene TRBJ2-7, with TRBD1 matching 9 bases. The V gene's germline CDR1 is SGDLS and CDR2 YYNGEE. Trimming cost V 6 bases and J 5 bases; bases outside gene matches: 15. The CDR3 consists of 16 residues. CDR3 bases: TGTGCCAGCACCTTGACCTTGGACAGGGGTCCCCACGAGCAGTACTTC. This codes for CASTLTLDRGPHEQYF.

CDR3 region: CASSLGASGRSLIRDEQFF. DNA for the CDR3: TGTGCCAGCAGCTTAGGTGCTAGCGGGAGGTCCCTTATCCGGGATGAGCAGTTCTTC. The chain joins TRBV11-1 to TRBJ2-1; 11 positions agree with TRBD2. With 1 base clipped from V and 8 bases from J, the junction kept 16 bases outside the gene matches. The germline V gene has CDR1 SGHAT and CDR2 FQDESV (reference sequence). The CDR3 extends over 19 amino acids.

Here the CDR3 DNA reads TGTGCCAGCAGTTTAGTTGACAGGCACTCCTACGAGCAGTACTTC. Amino acids: CASSLVDRHSYEQYF. V is TRBV28 and J is TRBJ2-7; D perhaps matches TRBD1 (6 bases). The CDR3 consists of 15 residues. Germline loops: CDR1 MDHEN, CDR2 SYDVKM. The V end was cut by 2 bases, the J end by 0 bases, with 11 bases between. Drawing the rest from reference TRBV28 and TRBJ2-7, the complete variable domain is DVKVTQSSRYLVKRTGEKVFLECVQDMDHENMFWYRQDPGLGLRLIYFSYDVKMKEKGDIPEGYSVSREKKERFSLILESASTNQTSMYLCASSLVDRHSYEQYFGPGTRLTVT.

This clonotype showed up just a few times. The CDR3 sequence: CASSAPGGWTQYF. CDR3 in DNA: TGTGCCAGCAGCGCCCCCGGGGGGTGGACCCAGTACTTC. The rearrangement uses TRBV9 and TRBJ2-5; TRBD2 matches 7 bases. V shed 3 bases, J shed 7 bases, and the junction held 6 bases outside the gene matches. Germline V gives CDR1 SGDLS, CDR2 YYNGEE. The CDR3 is 13 amino acids.

This clonotype came up many times. The chain carries TRBV6-5 and TRBJ2-2; 15 bases match TRBD2. The CDR3 length is 17 residues. Germline CDR1 reads MNHEY; CDR2 reads SVGAGI. Trimming cost V 5 bases and J 7 bases; bases outside gene matches: 8. The CDR3 DNA follows: TGTGCCAGCAGTCCCGGGACTAGCGGGAGGCGCGGCGGGGAGCTGTTTTTT. This sequence encodes CASSPGTSGRRGGELFF.

This clonotype has only a few counts. The gene calls are TRBV18 and TRBJ2-2, with D possibly matching TRBD1 (6 bases). Germline CDR1 is KGHSH and CDR2 is LQKENI. The CDR3 contains 15 residues. Trimming stripped 4 bases from V and 5 bases from J, with 14 bases between. CDR3 DNA: TGTGCCAGCTCACGAAACAGGGATCGAACCGGGGAGCTGTTTTTT. Translating gives CASSRNRDRTGELFF.

This clonotype was seen a handful of times. J is TRBJ1-5 and V is TRBV5-5; D gene unclear. The CDR3 consists of 15 residues. Germline V lookup: CDR1 SGHKS, CDR2 YYEKEE (reference sequence). The germline V and J ends were trimmed by 0 bases and 8 bases, with 15 bases remaining between them. CDR3 sequence reads: CASSLDRAGSEPQHF. CDR3 nucleotide sequence: TGTGCCAGCAGCTTGGATCGGGCGGGGAGTGAGCCCCAGCATTTT.

The gene calls are TRBV12-3 or TRBV12-4 and TRBJ2-2; 12 bases align to TRBD2. V was pared by 11 bases and J by 6 bases, with 16 bases of the junction left unmatched. CDR3 length: 17 residues. The CDR3 region has the DNA TGTGCCTTCAGTTTCGGTTGGACTAGCGGGGCCCCCGGGGAGCTGTTTTTT. Translated, it gives CAFSFGWTSGAPGELFF.

This clonotype was detected a few times. This sequence joins TRBV5-1 and TRBJ2-1; D possibly corresponds to TRBD1 (6 bases). CDR1 and CDR2 from the germline V gene are SGHRS and YFSETQ. V lost 2 bases and J lost 4, with 16 bases in between. The CDR3 spans 16 residues. The DNA for the CDR3 is TGCGCCAGCAGCTTTGCCGGTAACACAGGGTACAATGAGCAGTTCTTC. Encoded protein: CASSFAGNTGYNEQFF.

CDR3 bases: TGCGCCAGCAGCGTAGGGACGGGGACAACTAATGAAAAACTGTTTTTT. Translation: CASSVGTGTTNEKLFF. This chain joins TRBV5-1 and TRBJ1-4; the D gene is possibly TRBD1 (5 bases). Germline V gene sequence: CDR1 SGHRS, CDR2 YFSETQ. This CDR3 contains 16 residues. Between the trimmed V and J ends, which lost 4 bases and 0 bases, there was a span of 13 bases.

The table lists this clonotype with a few counts. CDR3 sequence: CSAENGRGNQPQHF. The CDR3 DNA follows: TGCAGTGCTGAGAACGGTAGGGGCAATCAGCCCCAGCATTTT. V usage is TRBV20-1 and J usage is TRBJ1-5; D gene unclear. The CDR3 extends over 14 amino acids. V was cut by 5 bases and J by 2 bases, with 13 bases left in between. Germline V gives CDR1 DFQATT, CDR2 SNEGSKA (reference sequence).

CDR3 in amino acids: CASSPTGGGNEQFF. CDR3 DNA sequence: TGTGCCAGCAGCCCAACAGGGGGGGGGAATGAGCAGTTCTTC. The rearrangement joins TRBV7-6 to TRBJ2-1; D may be TRBD1 (8 bases). Trimming stripped 5 bases from V and 7 bases from J, with 15 bases between. The CDR3 runs to 14 residues. Germline CDR1 reads SGHVS; CDR2 reads FNYEAQ.

Many counts were recorded for this clonotype. The chain employs TRBV20-1 and TRBJ2-7; no definite D call. In germline, CDR1 is DFQATT, CDR2 SNEGSKA (reference sequence). The CDR3 loop spans 14 amino acids. Trimming removed 3 bases at V and 0 bases at J, with 12 bases between. CDR3 sequence: CSARSVADSYEQYF. The DNA for the CDR3 is TGCAGTGCTAGGAGTGTGGCGGACTCCTACGAGCAGTACTTC.

Many counts were recorded for this clonotype. V gene TRBV28 combines with J gene TRBJ1-1; 7 positions match TRBD1. CDR1 is MDHEN and CDR2 is SYDVKM in the germline V gene. The CDR3 sequence is 13 residues long. Trimming cost V 6 bases and J 5 bases; bases outside gene matches: 6. Written as DNA, the CDR3 is TGTGCCAGCAGGCCAGGGGGAAGGACTGAAGCTTTCTTT. Translated: CASRPGGRTEAFF.

The V call is TRBV28, the J call TRBJ2-1, with TRBD1 matching 9 bases. Germline-derived CDR1 and CDR2 are MDHEN and SYDVKM. The CDR3 spans 15 residues. The J segment lost 3 bases and the V segment lost 5 bases, leaving 5 bases of the junction unmatched. The chain's CDR3 is CASSLQGANYNEQFF. The CDR3 coding sequence is TGTGCCAGCAGTCTACAGGGGGCTAACTACAATGAGCAGTTCTTC. Combining the CDR3 with reference TRBV28 and TRBJ2-1 gives the whole variable domain DVKVTQSSRYLVKRTGEKVFLECVQDMDHENMFWYRQDPGLGLRLIYFSYDVKMKEKGDIPEGYSVSREKKERFSLILESASTNQTSMYLCASSLQGANYNEQFFGPGTRLTVL.

This clonotype was observed many times. The chain uses TRBV6-1 and TRBJ2-1, with TRBD2 matching over 9 bases. CDR1 is MNHNS, CDR2 SASEGT, per germline. The CDR3 extends over 16 amino acids. The junction had 16 bases not matched to a gene; V was cut back by 6 bases and J by 10 bases. CDR3 in DNA: TGTGCCAGCAGACTCCTGCCTAGCGGGGCCTATGGCGAGCAGTTCTTC. Residues: CASRLLPSGAYGEQFF.

This chain uses TRBV5-5 with TRBJ2-7, with D uncertain. V lost 0 bases to trimming and J lost 2 bases, with 9 bases between them. Germline V CDR1 and CDR2: SGHKS, YYEKEE (reference sequence). The CDR3 contains 14 residues. The CDR3 DNA is TGTGCCAGCAGCTTGGTGCAGGATCCCTACGAGCAGTACTTC. It translates to CASSLVQDPYEQYF.

The chain recombines TRBV7-2 with TRBJ2-7, with D perhaps matching TRBD1 (5 bases). Germline V lookup: CDR1 SGHTA, CDR2 FQGNSA. Deletions cut 2 bases from V and 6 bases from J, with 17 bases between. The CDR3 has 15 amino acids. CDR3 sequence: CASSLQAGINFEQYF. Here the CDR3 DNA reads TGTGCCAGCAGCTTACAGGCAGGGATAAACTTCGAGCAGTACTTC.

The chain couples TRBV7-9 to TRBJ2-5; 8 bases line up with TRBD2. Trimming at V came to 5 bases and at J to 4 bases, leaving 12 bases not matched to a gene. This CDR3 is built from 16 residues. Germline V gene sequence: CDR1 SEHNR, CDR2 FQNEAQ (reference sequence). The CDR3 here is CASSRPSGSGVETQYF. The CDR3 DNA follows: TGTGCCAGCAGCCGACCGAGTGGTAGCGGGGTAGAGACCCAGTACTTC.

This clonotype was counted between two and nine times. The chain employs TRBV7-8 and TRBJ1-6; no firm D call. Germline loops: CDR1 SGHVS, CDR2 FQNEAQ. Deletions cut 1 base from V and 10 bases from J, with 8 bases between. The CDR3 has 13 amino acids. The DNA for the CDR3 is TGTGCCAGCAGCTTAGGTTTAGGGTCACCCCTCCACTTT. It translates to CASSLGLGSPLHF.

This clonotype occurred many times. The rearrangement joins TRBV2 to TRBJ2-1; perhaps TRBD2 as D (6 bases). This CDR3 is 14 amino acids long. Trimming removed 4 bases from V and 8 bases from J, with 15 bases in between. Germline values: CDR1 SNHLY, CDR2 FYNNEI. Written as DNA, the CDR3 is TGTGCCAGCAGTGTGTATGGGGGAGGCGATGAGCAGTTCTTC. This translates into CASSVYGGGDEQFF.

The genes are TRBV20-1 and TRBJ2-7, with 13 nucleotides matching TRBD2. In germline, CDR1 is DFQATT, CDR2 SNEGSKA (reference sequence). CDR3 size: 13 residues. The V and J ends lost 7 bases and 5 bases, in that order; junction bases with no gene match: 5. The CDR3 loop is CSVGGLAGNEQYF. DNA for the CDR3: TGCAGTGTCGGGGGACTAGCGGGGAACGAGCAGTACTTC.

This clonotype came up many times. This CDR3 reads CASSYVLGGEKLFF. CDR3 in DNA: TGTGCCAGCAGTTACGTCCTCGGGGGTGAAAAACTGTTTTTT. This chain connects TRBV6-5 to TRBJ1-4, with D maybe TRBD1 (5 bases). The CDR3 covers 14 residues. The germline CDR1 and CDR2 sequences are MNHEY and SVGAGI. Trimming pared 2 bases from V and 7 bases from J, leaving 11 bases between.

This clonotype has at least ten counts. The rearrangement links TRBV5-1 to TRBJ2-1; D is possibly TRBD1 (6 bases). The CDR3 extends over 13 amino acids. Per the germline V gene, CDR1 is SGHRS and CDR2 is YFSETQ. Trimming stripped 2 bases from V and 8 bases from J, with 11 bases between. The CDR3 is CASSFHRVDEQFF. The CDR3, as DNA: TGCGCCAGCAGCTTTCACAGGGTCGATGAGCAGTTCTTC.

A single count supports this clonotype. Given a much more abundant clone one base away, this may be a read error. This chain connects TRBV7-9 to TRBJ2-7, with 7 nucleotides matching TRBD1. Germline CDR1 is SEHNR and CDR2 is FQNEAQ (reference sequence). The CDR3 consists of 14 residues. The DNA for the CDR3 is TGTGACAGCAGCTTACAACAGGGGAGTTACGAGCAGTACTTC. Translated, it gives CDSSLQQGSYEQYF.